One T cell receptor beta chain is described in this entry. Study processing details: The authors estimated nucleated cell counts from reference gene primer amplification. Using immunoSEQ multiplex PCR, the repertoire was profiled, and TCRdb retains in-frame clones only, with some absent. V and J calls and clone size come straight from that table; D and trimming were deduced from the DNA. The sample has 30,000 or so clones, less than 95% seen once. This entry belongs to a study of blood T cell repertoires in COVID-19. Across the whole study: Sources were T cells, B-cell-depleted T cells, or PBMCs; the material itself was cDNA or gDNA.

The TCR originated in a man between 65 and 80 years old with active or convalescent COVID-19. The sample consisted of peripheral blood.

Written as DNA, the CDR3 is TGTGCCAGCAGCTTAGGACAGTACTATGGCTACACCTTC. This codes for CASSLGQYYGYTF. The chain recombines TRBV7-9 with TRBJ1-2; tentatively, D is TRBD1 (5 bases). The CDR3 totals 13 residues. Germline lookup yields CDR1 SEHNR and CDR2 FQNEAQ (reference sequence). Trimming shortened V by 1 base and J by 3 bases, and 6 bases separated the two germline ends.